This T cell receptor beta chain was profiled in a study of shared clonotypes between healthy human individuals (dated by TCRdb to 2020 to 2021). Some background on the complete study: A couple of women and three men aged 18 to 49 years were included in the cohort. Between about 0.94 and 8.9 billion PBMCs per donor were obtained by leukapheresis. Blood TCR repertoires of about 5 healthy adults were deeply sequenced to estimate repertoire size and the extent of clonotype sharing between individuals. Libraries were prepared and TCR repertoires were sequenced by different laboratories using diverse techniques, in order to increase sequencing depth and limit assay-specific biases. For each donor, CD4 naive and CD4 memory were each run on three plates, CD8 naive on two plates, and CD8 memory on one plate.

Healthy HIV-negative adults with no recently reported acute infections or vaccinations were included as donors. All donors were Caucasian adults living in Nashville, Tennessee, USA. CD4+ T cells were enriched by magnetic negative selection; naive cells were then positively selected on CD45RA, and the negative fraction formed the memory subset. Blood was obtained by leukapheresis, after which PBMCs were separated by Ficoll-Histopaque density gradient centrifugation and cryopreserved in liquid nitrogen vapor phase. Purity and quantity of every magnetically sorted T cell population were checked by analytical flow cytometry. Genomic DNA was isolated from each sorted fraction and quantified by UV absorbance on a Nanodrop 2000c. Overall study outcomes, separate from this receptor: Around 5% of naive CD4, more than 3% of naive CD8, around 2.3% of memory CD4, and 0.4% of memory CD8 clonotypes were shared across a few donors. Compared with non-shared clonotypes, clonotypes shared by all four sorted-subset donors had higher generation probabilities. Pairwise subsampling led to the expectation that sequencing depth would affect the degree of clonotype sharing among donors. Larger estimated clonotype richness was generally found for naive subsets than for memory subsets. Rarefaction of sorted-subset datasets indicated incomplete sequencing despite the large sequencing depth. Because the study included a small number of donors, the genetic and exposure-history diversity represented was limited. Sampling was limited to blood, and TCR repertoires in tissue likely differ from TCR repertoires in blood.

Using the deep immunoSEQ assay, multiplex PCR amplified TCR CDR3 regions from genomic DNA. Extracted genomic DNA from each cell subset was spread evenly across all wells of several immunoSEQ 96-well plates, with each plate serving as a replicate. For sorted subsets, around 200 ng genomic DNA, equal to 30,000 to 35,000 T cell genomes, was loaded into each replicate PCR. Purified libraries were quantified with a Qubit 3.0 fluorometer, sized on a Bioanalyzer 2100, and re-quantified with the KAPA Library Quantification kit. Every immunoSEQ 96-well plate was sequenced on a separate single-read 150-cycle Illumina NextSeq 550 flow cell. On the study's bioinformatics: Because the immunoSEQ output held only junctional sequences and lacked quality scores, the filtering could not match the filtering applied to full-length reads. To assign V/J genes and CDR3, sequences were annotated using PyIR, a Python wrapper for IgBLAST v1.9, with IMGT germline references. Reads were filtered out if the reads had weak V/J assignments (E-value above 1e-6), no CDR3, stop codons, out-of-frame junctions, or ambiguous translated residues. A V3J clonotype was defined by an identical inferred V gene, J gene, and CDR3 amino acid sequence. The percentage overlap between two repertoires was calculated by dividing the number of shared unique clonotypes by the size of the smaller repertoire. Repertoire richness was assessed with RTK rarefaction, the Chao1 estimator, and Recon v2.1 estimates of unobserved clonotypes. Generation probabilities for all TCRbeta clonotypes obtained by the gDNA method from a handful of donors were computed using OLGA. The source is immuneACCESS, and TCRdb retained only in-frame sequences with V and J called. Part of the clones is not carried over; for the studies checked, unresolved V genes explain less than half of this, and the remainder is unexplained. That table supplies the V and J calls and clone size; D and trimming were determined from the DNA. The sample table shows 2 million to 3 million clones, and roughly nine tenths are seen once. Around 0.14% of the sample is in the top ten clones.

Regarding this clone: What antigen it recognizes has not been identified. Per-base qualities were not stored, and no clone one base away is much larger. The sample holds other DNA sequences that translate to the same CDR3.

Deletion took 2 bases off V and 4 bases off J, with a span of 6 bases between the germline ends. According to the germline V gene, CDR1 reads SNHLY and CDR2 reads FYNNEI. From cysteine to phenylalanine, the CDR3 is 13 amino acids long. Left in the record is the CDR3 DNA by itself, 39 bases read in frame from the first base. Material for sequencing was naive CD4+ T cells sorted from blood. The intended sense of this specimen's cell subset or site label: CD45RA+ positively selected. The sequence joins TRBV2 to TRBJ2-1, with the D gene call left open. The clonotype comes from a man between 18 and 35 years old in good health. The CDR3 is CASSELLYNEQFF. The nucleotide sequence reads TGTGCCAGCAGTGAATTGCTTTACAATGAGCAGTTCTTC.